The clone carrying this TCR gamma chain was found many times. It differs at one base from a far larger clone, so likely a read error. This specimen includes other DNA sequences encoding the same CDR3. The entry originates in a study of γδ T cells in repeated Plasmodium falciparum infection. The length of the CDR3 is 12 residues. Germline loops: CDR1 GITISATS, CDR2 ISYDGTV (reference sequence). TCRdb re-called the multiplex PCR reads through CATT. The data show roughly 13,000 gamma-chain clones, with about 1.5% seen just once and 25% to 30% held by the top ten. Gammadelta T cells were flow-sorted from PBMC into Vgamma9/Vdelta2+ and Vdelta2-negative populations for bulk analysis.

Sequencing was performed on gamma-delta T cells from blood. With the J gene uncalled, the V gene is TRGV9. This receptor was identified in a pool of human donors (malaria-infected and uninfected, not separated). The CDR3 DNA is TGTGCCTTGTGGGAGGTAAAGAATAAGAAGCTCTTT. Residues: CALWEVKNKKLF.